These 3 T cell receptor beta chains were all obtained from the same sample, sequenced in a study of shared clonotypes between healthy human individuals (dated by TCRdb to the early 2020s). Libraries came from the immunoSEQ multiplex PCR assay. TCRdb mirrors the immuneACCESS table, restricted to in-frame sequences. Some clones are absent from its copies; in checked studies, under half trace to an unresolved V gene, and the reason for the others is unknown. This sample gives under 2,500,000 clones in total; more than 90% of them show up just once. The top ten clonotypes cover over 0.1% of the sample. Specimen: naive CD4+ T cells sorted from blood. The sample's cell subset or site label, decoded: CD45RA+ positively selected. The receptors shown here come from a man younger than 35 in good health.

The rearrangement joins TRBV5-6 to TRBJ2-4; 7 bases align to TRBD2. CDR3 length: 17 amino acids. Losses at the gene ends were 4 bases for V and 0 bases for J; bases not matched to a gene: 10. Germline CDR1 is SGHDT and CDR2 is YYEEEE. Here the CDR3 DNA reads TGTGCCAGCAGCCCAAGTCAGCGGGGATTAGCCAAAAACATTCAGTACTTC. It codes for CASSPSQRGLAKNIQYF.

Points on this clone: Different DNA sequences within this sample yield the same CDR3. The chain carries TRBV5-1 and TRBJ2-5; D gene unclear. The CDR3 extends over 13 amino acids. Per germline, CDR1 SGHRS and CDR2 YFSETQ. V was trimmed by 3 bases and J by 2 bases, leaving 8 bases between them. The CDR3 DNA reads TGCGCCAGCAGCTCGGCCTCACAAGAGACCCAGTACTTC. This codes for CASSSASQETQYF.

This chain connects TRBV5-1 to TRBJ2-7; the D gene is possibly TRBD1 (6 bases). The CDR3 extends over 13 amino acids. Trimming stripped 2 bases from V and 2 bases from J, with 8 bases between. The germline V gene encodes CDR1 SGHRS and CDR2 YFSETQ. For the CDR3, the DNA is TGCGCCAGCAGCTTCCGGGACACCTACGAGCAGTACTTC. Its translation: CASSFRDTYEQYF.